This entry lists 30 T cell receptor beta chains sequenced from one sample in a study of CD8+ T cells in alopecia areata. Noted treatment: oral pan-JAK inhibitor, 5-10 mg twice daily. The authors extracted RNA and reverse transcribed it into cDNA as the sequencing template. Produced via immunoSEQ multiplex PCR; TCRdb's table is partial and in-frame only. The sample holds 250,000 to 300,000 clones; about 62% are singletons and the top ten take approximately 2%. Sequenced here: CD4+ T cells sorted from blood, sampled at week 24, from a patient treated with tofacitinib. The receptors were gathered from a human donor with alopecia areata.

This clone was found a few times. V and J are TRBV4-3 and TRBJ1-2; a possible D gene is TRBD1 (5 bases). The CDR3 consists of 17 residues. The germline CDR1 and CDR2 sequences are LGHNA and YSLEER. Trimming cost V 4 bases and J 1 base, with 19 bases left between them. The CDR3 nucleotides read TGCGCCAGCAGCCCTGAACGACAGAAAACAATTAACTATGGCTACACCTTC. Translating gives CASSPERQKTINYGYTF.

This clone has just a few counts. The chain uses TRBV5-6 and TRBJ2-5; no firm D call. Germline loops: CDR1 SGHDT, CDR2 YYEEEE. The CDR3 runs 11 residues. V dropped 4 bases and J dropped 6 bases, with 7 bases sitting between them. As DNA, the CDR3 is TGTGCCAGCAGCGCCGATCAGACCCAGTACTTC. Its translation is CASSADQTQYF.

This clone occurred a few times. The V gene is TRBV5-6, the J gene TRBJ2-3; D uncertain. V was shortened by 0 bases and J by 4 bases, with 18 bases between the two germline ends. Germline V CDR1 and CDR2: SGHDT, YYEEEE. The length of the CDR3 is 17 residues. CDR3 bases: TGTGCCAGCAGCTTGGGGGCAGCTGGCTTTCGGGCAGATACGCAGTATTTT. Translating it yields CASSLGAAGFRADTQYF. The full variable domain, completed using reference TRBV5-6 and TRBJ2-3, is DAGVTQSPTHLIKTRGQQVTLRCSPKSGHDTVSWYQQALGQGPQFIFQYYEEEERQRGNFPDRFSGHQFPNYSSELNVNALLLGDSALYLCASSLGAAGFRADTQYFGPGTRLTVL.

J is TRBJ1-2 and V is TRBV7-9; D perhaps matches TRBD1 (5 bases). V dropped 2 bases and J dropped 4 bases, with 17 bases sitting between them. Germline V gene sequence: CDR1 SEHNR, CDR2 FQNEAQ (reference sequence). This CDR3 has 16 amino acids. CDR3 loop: CASSLNTDMIFYGYTF. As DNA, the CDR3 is TGTGCCAGCAGCTTAAATACGGACATGATATTCTATGGCTACACCTTC. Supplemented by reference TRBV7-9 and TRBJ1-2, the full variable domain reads DTGVSQNPRHKITKRGQNVTFRCDPISEHNRLYWYRQTLGQGPEFLTYFQNEAQLEKSRLLSDRFSAERPKGSFSTLEIQRTEQGDSAMYLCASSLNTDMIFYGYTFGSGTRLTVV.

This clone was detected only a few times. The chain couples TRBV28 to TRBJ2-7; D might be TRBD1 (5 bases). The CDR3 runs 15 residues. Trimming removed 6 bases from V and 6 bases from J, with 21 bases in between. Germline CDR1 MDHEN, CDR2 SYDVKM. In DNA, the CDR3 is TGTGCCAGCAGCCCCCCGCCGGCAGGGTGGGGCGAGCAGTACTTC. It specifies CASSPPPAGWGEQYF.

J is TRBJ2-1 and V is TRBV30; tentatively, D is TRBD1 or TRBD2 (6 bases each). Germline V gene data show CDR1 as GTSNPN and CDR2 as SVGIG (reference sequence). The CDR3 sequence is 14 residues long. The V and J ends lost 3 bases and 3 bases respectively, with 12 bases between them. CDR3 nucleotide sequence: TGTGCCTGGAGGGCAGGGGACTTCTACAATGAGCAGTTCTTC. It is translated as CAWRAGDFYNEQFF.

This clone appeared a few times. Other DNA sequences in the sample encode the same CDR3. The CDR3 loop is CAWSPGRYEQYF. The CDR3 DNA is TGTGCCTGGAGTCCGGGACGCTACGAGCAGTACTTC. V gene TRBV30 combines with J gene TRBJ2-7; TRBD1 or TRBD2 may be the D gene (5 bases each). This CDR3 spans 12 amino acids. V lost 2 bases and J lost 3, with 8 bases in between. Germline V CDR1 and CDR2: GTSNPN, SVGIG (reference sequence).

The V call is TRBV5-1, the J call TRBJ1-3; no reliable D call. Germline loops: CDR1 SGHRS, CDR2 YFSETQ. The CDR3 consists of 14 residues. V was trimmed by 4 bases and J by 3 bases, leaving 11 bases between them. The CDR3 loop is CASSPAAGGNTIYF. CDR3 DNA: TGCGCCAGCAGCCCCGCGGCGGGTGGAAACACCATATATTTT.

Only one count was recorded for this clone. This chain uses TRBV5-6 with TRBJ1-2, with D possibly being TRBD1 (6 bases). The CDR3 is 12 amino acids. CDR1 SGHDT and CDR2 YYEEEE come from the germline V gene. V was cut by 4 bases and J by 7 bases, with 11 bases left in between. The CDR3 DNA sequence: TGTGCCAGCAGCCTCCCGACAGGTGGCTACACCTTC. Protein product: CASSLPTGGYTF.

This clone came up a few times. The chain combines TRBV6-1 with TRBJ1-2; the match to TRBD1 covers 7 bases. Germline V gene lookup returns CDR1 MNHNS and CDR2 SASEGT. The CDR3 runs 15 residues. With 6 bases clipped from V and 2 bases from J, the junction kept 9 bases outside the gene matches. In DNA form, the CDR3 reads TGTGCCAGCAGAGCCCGGGACAGAGTCAACTATGGCTACACCTTC. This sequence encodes CASRARDRVNYGYTF.

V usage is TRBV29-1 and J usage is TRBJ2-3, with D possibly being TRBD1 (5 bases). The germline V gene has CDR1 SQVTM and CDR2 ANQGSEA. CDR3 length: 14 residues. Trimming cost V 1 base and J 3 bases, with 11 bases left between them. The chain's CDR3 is CSVEVGDGTDTQYF. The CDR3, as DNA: TGCAGCGTTGAAGTAGGGGATGGGACAGATACGCAGTATTTT.

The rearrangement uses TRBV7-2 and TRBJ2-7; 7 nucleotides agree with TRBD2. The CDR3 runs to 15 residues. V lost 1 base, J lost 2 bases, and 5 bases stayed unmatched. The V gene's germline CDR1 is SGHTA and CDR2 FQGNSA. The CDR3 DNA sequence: TGTGCCAGCAGCTTAGGTCTAGCGGTGACCTACGAGCAGTACTTC. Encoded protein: CASSLGLAVTYEQYF.

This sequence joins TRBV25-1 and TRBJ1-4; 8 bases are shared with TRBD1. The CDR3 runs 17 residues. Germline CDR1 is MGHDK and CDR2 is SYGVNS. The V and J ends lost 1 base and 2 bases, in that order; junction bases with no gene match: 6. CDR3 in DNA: TGTGCCAGCAGTGAATCGGGCAGGGGGCGGACTAATGAAAAACTGTTTTTT. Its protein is CASSESGRGRTNEKLFF. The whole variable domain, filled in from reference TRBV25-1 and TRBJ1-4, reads EADIYQTPRYLVIGTGKKITLECSQTMGHDKMYWYQQDPGMELHLIHYSYGVNSTEKGDLSSESTVSRIRTEHFPLTLESARPSHTSQYLCASSESGRGRTNEKLFFGSGTQLSVL.

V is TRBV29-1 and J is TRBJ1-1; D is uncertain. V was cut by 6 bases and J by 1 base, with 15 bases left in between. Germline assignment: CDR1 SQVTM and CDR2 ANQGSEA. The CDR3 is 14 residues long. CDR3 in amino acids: CSVMKTGWNTEAFF. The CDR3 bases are TGCAGCGTGATGAAAACGGGGTGGAACACTGAAGCTTTCTTT.

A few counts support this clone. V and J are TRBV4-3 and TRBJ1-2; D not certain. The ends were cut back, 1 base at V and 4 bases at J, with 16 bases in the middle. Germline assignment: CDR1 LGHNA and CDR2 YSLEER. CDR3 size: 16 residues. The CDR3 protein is CASSQGLGSAGYGYTF. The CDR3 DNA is TGCGCCAGCAGCCAAGGCCTCGGGTCCGCTGGCTATGGCTACACCTTC.

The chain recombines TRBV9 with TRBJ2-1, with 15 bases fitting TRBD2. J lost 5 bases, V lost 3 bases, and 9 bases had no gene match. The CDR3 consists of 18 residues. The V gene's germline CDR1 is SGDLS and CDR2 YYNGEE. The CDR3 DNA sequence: TGTGCCAGCAGCGCGCGGGGACTAGCGGGGGGAATGCACAATGAGCAGTTCTTC. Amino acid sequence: CASSARGLAGGMHNEQFF.

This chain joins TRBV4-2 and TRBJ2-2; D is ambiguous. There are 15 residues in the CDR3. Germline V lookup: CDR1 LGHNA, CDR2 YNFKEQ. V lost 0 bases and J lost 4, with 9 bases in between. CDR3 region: CASSQEPTRTGELFF. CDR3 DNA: TGTGCCAGCAGCCAAGAACCCACGCGCACCGGGGAGCTGTTTTTT.

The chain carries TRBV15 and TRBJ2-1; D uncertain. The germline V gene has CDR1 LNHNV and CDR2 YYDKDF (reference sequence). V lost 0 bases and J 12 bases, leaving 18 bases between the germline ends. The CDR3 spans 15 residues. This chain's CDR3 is CATSRDDTHQDGQFF. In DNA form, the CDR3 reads TGTGCCACCAGCAGAGATGACACCCACCAAGATGGGCAGTTCTTC. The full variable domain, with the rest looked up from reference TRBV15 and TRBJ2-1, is DAMVIQNPRYQVTQFGKPVTLSCSQTLNHNVMYWYQQKSSQAPKLLFHYYDKDFNNEADTPDNFQSRRPNTSFCFLDIRSPGLGDTAMYLCATSRDDTHQDGQFFGPGTRLTVL.

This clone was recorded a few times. The DNA of the CDR3 is TGTGCCAGTAGTCCCACCGGGGTAGCCAAAAACATTCAGTACTTC. Encoded protein: CASSPTGVAKNIQYF. This chain connects TRBV19 to TRBJ2-4; the D gene is possibly TRBD2 (5 bases). V was pared by 5 bases and J by 0 bases, with 11 bases between. This CDR3 is built from 15 residues. Germline loops: CDR1 LNHDA, CDR2 SQIVND (reference sequence).

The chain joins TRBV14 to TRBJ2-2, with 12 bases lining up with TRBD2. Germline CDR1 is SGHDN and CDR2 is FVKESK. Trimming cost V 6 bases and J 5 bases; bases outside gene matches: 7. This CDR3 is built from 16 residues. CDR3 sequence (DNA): TGTGCCAGCAGGCCGTCCGGGACTAGCGGGACCGGGGAGCTGTTTTTT. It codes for CASRPSGTSGTGELFF.

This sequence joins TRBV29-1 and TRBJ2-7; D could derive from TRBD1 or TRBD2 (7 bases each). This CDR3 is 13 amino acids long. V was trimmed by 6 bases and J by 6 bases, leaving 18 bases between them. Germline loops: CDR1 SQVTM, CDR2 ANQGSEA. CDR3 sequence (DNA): TGCAGCGTCACGACAGGGAGGGACGGCGAGCAGTACTTC. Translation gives CSVTTGRDGEQYF.

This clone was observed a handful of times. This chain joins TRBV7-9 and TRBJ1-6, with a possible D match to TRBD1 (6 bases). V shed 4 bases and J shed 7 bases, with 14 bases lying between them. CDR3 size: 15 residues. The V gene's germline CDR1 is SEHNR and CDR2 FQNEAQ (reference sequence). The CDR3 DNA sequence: TGTGCCAGCAGCTCAGGGGAGAGGTGGAATTCACCCCTCCACTTT. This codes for CASSSGERWNSPLHF.

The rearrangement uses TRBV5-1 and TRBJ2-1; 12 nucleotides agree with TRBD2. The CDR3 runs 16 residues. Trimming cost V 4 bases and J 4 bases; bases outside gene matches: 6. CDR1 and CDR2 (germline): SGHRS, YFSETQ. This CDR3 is CASSPIGLAGYNEQFF. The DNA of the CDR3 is TGCGCCAGCAGCCCGATAGGACTAGCGGGGTACAATGAGCAGTTCTTC. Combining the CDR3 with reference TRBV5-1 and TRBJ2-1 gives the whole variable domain KAGVTQTPRYLIKTRGQQVTLSCSPISGHRSVSWYQQTPGQGLQFLFEYFSETQRNKGNFPGRFSGRQFSNSRSEMNVSTLELGDSALYLCASSPIGLAGYNEQFFGPGTRLTVL.

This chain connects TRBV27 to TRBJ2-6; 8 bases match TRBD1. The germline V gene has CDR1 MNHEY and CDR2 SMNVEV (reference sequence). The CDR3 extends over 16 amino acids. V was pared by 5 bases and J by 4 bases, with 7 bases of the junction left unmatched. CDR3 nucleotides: TGTGCCAGCAGTCCCCAGGGGGCGCAAGGGGCCAACGTCCTGACTTTC. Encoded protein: CASSPQGAQGANVLTF.

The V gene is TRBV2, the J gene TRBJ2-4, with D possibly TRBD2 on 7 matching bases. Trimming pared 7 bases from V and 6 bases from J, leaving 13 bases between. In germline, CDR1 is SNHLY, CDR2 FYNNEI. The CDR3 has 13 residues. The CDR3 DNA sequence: TGTGCCAGCACCTTAGGGGGGGGAAACATTCAGTACTTC. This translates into CASTLGGGNIQYF.

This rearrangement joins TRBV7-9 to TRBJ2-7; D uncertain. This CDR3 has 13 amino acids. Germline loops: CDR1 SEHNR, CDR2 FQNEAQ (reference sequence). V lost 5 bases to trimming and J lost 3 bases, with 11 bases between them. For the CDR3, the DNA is TGTGCCAGCAGCCCGGGTCCTTTCTACGAGCAGTACTTC. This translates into CASSPGPFYEQYF.

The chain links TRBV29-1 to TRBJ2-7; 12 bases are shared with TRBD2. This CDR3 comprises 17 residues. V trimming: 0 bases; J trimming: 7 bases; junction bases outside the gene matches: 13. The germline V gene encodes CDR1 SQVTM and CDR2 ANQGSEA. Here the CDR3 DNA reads TGCAGCGTTGAAGATGGACTAGCGGGGACTCGTCAGCGGGAGCAGTACTTC. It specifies CSVEDGLAGTRQREQYF.

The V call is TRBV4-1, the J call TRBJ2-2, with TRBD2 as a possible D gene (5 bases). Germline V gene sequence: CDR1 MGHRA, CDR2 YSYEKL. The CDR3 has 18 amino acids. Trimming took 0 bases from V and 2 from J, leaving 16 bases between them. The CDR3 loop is CASSQDPELATNTGELFF. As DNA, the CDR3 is TGCGCCAGCAGCCAAGATCCGGAGCTAGCCACTAACACCGGGGAGCTGTTTTTT.

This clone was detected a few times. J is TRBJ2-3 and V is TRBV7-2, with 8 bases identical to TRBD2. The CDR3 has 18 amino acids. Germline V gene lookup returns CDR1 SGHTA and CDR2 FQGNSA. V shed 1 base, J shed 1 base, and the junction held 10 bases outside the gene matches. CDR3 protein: CASSLVPPERGRTDTQYF. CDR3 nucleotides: TGTGCCAGCAGCTTAGTCCCGCCCGAGCGGGGGCGCACAGATACGCAGTATTTT.

For the CDR3, the DNA is TGTGCCAGCAGCTTAGTTACAATTACGGTAACCGGGGAGCTGTTTTTT. Its protein is CASSLVTITVTGELFF. This chain uses TRBV7-2 with TRBJ2-2; D remains unclear. The CDR3 consists of 16 residues. Germline V CDR1 and CDR2: SGHTA, FQGNSA. Trimming shortened V by 1 base and J by 5 bases, and 14 bases separated the two germline ends.